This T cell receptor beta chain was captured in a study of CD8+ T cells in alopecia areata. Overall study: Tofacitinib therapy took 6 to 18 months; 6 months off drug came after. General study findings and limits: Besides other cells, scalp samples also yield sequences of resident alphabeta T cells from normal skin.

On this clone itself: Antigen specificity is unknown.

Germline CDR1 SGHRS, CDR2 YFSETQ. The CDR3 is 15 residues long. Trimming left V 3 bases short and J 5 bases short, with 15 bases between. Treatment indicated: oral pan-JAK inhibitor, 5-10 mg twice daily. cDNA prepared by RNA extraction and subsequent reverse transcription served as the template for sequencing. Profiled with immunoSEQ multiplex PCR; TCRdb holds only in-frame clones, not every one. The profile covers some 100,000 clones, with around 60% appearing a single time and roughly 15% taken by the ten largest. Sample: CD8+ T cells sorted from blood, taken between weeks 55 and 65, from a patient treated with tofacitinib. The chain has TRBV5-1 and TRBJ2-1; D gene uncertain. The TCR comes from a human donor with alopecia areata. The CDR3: CASSSWKGIDNEQFF. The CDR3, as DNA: TGCGCCAGCAGCTCGTGGAAAGGTATCGACAATGAGCAGTTCTTC.